This T cell receptor beta chain was profiled in a study of T cell changes during pregnancy in multiple sclerosis. This clone was found once. The CDR3 has 14 amino acids. With 3 bases removed from V and 2 bases from J, the gap between germline ends came to 10 bases. The germline CDR1 and CDR2 sequences are KGHSH and LQKENI. Produced via immunoSEQ multiplex PCR; TCRdb's table is partial and in-frame only. The data show tens of thousands of clones, 80% to 90% seen once. The clonotype originates from a female donor with multiple sclerosis, enrolled in a pregnancy study. Sample: CD8+ T cells from peripheral blood mononuclear cells, taken in the second trimester of pregnancy. This chain connects TRBV18 to TRBJ1-1; D is possibly TRBD1 (6 bases). The CDR3 region is CASSPWTDNTEAFF. CDR3 nucleotides: TGTGCCAGCTCACCGTGGACAGACAACACTGAAGCTTTCTTT.